This T cell receptor beta chain is from a study of blood T cell repertoires in COVID-19. Generated by immunoSEQ multiplex PCR, the TCRdb table keeps only in-frame clones and is missing some. The table shows approximately 91,000 clones, with over 75% occurring only once. The V end was cut by 0 bases, the J end by 4 bases, with 11 bases between. CDR1 and CDR2 (germline): SGHDT, YYEEEE. The CDR3 sequence is 14 residues long. The chain joins TRBV5-6 to TRBJ2-7; no reliable D call. This receptor was taken from a man in his sixties or seventies with acute or convalescent COVID-19. Sequences were obtained from peripheral blood. In DNA, the CDR3 is TGTGCCAGCAGCTTGGGCCCCCTGGCTTACGAGCAGTACTTC. Translating it yields CASSLGPLAYEQYF.